What follows describes a single T cell receptor (beta chain). Its target antigen remains unknown. Base qualities are not provided; no much larger clone lies one nucleotide away. These data are taken from a study of blood T cells in healthy people across ages (dated by TCRdb to between 2015 and 2017). About the full investigation: In model experiments, template switching captured roughly one uniquely barcoded TCR beta cDNA molecule for every two T cells. The study measured age-related changes in TCR beta repertoire diversity using deep sequencing normalized with unique cDNA molecular identifiers. The donors were split into four age groups: young (average around 16 years), middle-aged (roughly 39), aged (approximately 60) and long-lived (under 85). To avoid experimental bias, donors of different ages were distributed randomly across sequencing lanes. Using the same blood draw, the study looked at two additional independent replicas of 1 million unique cDNA reads for two donors, one aged 18 to 30 and the other aged 80 or older. General findings and caveats noted by the study authors: A strong correlation was found between observed TCR beta diversity and the percentage of naive T cells measured by flow cytometry. As age increased, observed TCR beta diversity per million T cells dropped in a roughly linear way, and a significant reduction was already evident by age about 36. Estimates of total diversity based on one million sequenced T cells were regarded as lower bounds and as underestimates. Compared with the aged group, the long-lived group had more naive CD4+ T cells, fewer expanded clones and increased TCR diversity, suggesting age selection. Since profiling was done on bulk unsorted PBMCs, naive and antigen-experienced compartments could not be conclusively compared. The CMV infection status of donors was not known, potentially confounding age-related changes in expanded clonotypes.

The donors were 40 or so Caucasian individuals from Russia, aged about 6 to 100 years, who were systemically healthy. Around 10 milliliters of peripheral blood were drawn from each donor into EDTA-treated Vacutainer tubes. PBMCs were isolated by Ficoll-Paque density-gradient centrifugation, with at least 6 million obtained per sample. Trizol reagent was used to extract total RNA from the PBMCs, yielding at least 5 micrograms per sample. For every donor, an aliquot of PBMCs went through flow cytometry to measure the percentages of naive CD45RAhigh/CD27high T cells. The library was obtained by 5' RACE. Sequencing relied on an Illumina HiSeq 2500. A second PCR of about 7 to 12 cycles was run with a J-beta primer mix and a sample-barcoded 5' primer. A template-switch 5' adaptor carrying 12 random nucleotides introduced a unique molecular identifier onto each TCR beta cDNA molecule. At least 3 million CDR3-containing paired-end reads were obtained from each sample. First-strand cDNA was synthesized from all RNA with the Mint cDNA synthesis kit, primed by a TRBC-specific oligonucleotide. Following uracil-DNA glycosylase treatment, all cDNA underwent a first 18-cycle PCR with the universal primers M1SS and BC2_uni_R. In the paper's pipeline: Each sample was normalized by randomly selecting 1 million high-quality reads, each carrying a distinct molecular identifier. Reads with shared molecular identifiers were discarded instead of being binned into consensus sequences. MiTCR, run with a Q25 quality threshold and the strictest error-elimination algorithm, handled CDR3 identification, clonotype clustering and error correction. A nonparametric unseen species model using Euler transformation provided a lower-bound estimate of total TCR beta diversity. TCRdb trimmed public reads at Q25 via fastp, called clones via MiXCR and kept in-frame beta chains. Here each entry gathers all rows of one CDR3 protein and keeps the most common genes and DNA. V and J calls and clone size were set by TCRdb, not the authors. This sample holds 1.5 million to 2 million distinct CDR3 sequences; about 50% were observed only once. The ten most abundant clones make up 2% to 2.5% of the sample.

For this chain, trimming is 2 bases at the V end and 7 bases at the J end, and the number of junction bases without a gene match is 3. Per the germline V gene, MNHEY is the CDR1 and SVGAGI is the CDR2. From the cysteine through the phenylalanine, the CDR3 covers 15 amino acids. The entry retains the CDR3 DNA only, 45 bases that are in frame from base 1. The chain is made from TRBV6-5 and TRBJ1-6, and 9 junction bases match TRBD1. This clonotype originated in a woman aged 40 to 49 in good health. The sequenced sample was blood. This receptor carries the CDR3 CASSYGTGRNSPLHF. DNA sequence: TGTGCCAGCAGTTACGGGACAGGGAGGAATTCACCCCTCCACTTT.